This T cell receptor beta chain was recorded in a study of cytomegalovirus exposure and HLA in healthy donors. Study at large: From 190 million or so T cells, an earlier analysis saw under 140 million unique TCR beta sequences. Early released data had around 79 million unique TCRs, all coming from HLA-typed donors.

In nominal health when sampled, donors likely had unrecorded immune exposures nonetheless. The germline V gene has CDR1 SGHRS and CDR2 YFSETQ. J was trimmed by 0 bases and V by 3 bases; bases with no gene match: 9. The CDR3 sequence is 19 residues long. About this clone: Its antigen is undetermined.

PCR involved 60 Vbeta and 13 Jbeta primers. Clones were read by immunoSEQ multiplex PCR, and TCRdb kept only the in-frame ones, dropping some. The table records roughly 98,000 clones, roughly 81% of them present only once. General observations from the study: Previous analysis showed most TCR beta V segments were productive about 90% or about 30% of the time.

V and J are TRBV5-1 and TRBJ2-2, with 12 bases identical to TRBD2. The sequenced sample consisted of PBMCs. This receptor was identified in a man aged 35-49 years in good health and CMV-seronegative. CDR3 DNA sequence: TGCGCCAGCAGCTCGGTGACGACTAGCGGGGGAACGAACACCGGGGAGCTGTTTTTT. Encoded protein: CASSSVTTSGGTNTGELFF.